This T cell receptor (beta chain) was profiled in a study of T cells after yellow fever vaccination. This clonotype was detected only once. CDR1 and CDR2 from the germline V gene are SGDLS and YYNGEE. The CDR3 is made up of 16 amino acids. V was clipped by 0 bases and J by 8 bases; unmatched bases: 10. Generation of TCR cDNA used 5'RACE template switching (which added a universal primer site and UMIs). Each CDR3 protein is one row after TCRdb ran MiXCR on the 5' RACE reads. The data hold more than 65,000 distinct CDR3 sequences, with 10% to 15% observed a single time. The sequence derives from a man aged 18 to 30 who received the YFV17D yellow fever vaccine. The V gene is TRBV9, the J gene TRBJ2-1, with TRBD2 identical over 8 bases. The source material was CD8+ T cells not binding an NS4B(214-222) dextramer, sorted from PBMCs, sampled roughly 23 days after the first yellow fever vaccination. CDR3 in amino acids: CASSVGTGTSIYEQFF. The CDR3 DNA is TGTGCCAGCAGCGTAGGGACGGGGACTAGTATCTATGAGCAGTTCTTC.